The following is a T cell receptor (beta chain) sequence with its context. What it recognizes is unknown. Germline values: CDR1 SGHDT, CDR2 YYEEEE. The CDR3 spans 15 residues. This sample was taken from a study of monozygotic twins with inflammatory bowel disease. Researchers used 3500 ng of total RNA for each TCR library. Following a re-call of the 5' RACE reads, TCRdb has one entry per CDR3 protein and lacks DNA. Its table lists about 210,000 distinct CDR3 sequences. Study observations and caveats: Fewer shared clonotypes with others were found in IBD patients than in healthy twins, especially with disease activity.

V and J are TRBV5-6 and TRBJ2-3; TCRdb lists TRBD1, though no DNA is available to test this call. The specimen sequenced was blood. The clonotype comes from a human donor with ulcerative colitis or Crohn's disease, or a healthy co-twin of an affected twin (not recorded which). The CDR3 protein is CASSPVGGSTDTQYF.